A selection of T cell receptor beta chains follows, all from one sample in a study of T cell repertoires in cytomegalovirus infection. One entry per CDR3 protein, called by TCRdb with MiXCR from the reads. The data hold fewer than 700,000 distinct CDR3 sequences, with around 24% observed a single time. The sequenced sample consisted of CD8+ T cells from PBMCs. These TCRs come from a human donor in good health (CMV status not recorded). Some clones in this sample may be carry-over from other donors' samples. The CDR3 runs from the conserved cysteine through the conserved F or W. A D gene is named only where the DNA matches it firmly. Rows may omit the clone size; those that give it use once, few, many or a size class.

D: -; J: TRBJ2-5; V: TRBV4-1; size: -; CDR3: CASSQSMEGQETQYF; DNA: TGTGCCAGCAGCCAATCGATGGAGGGGCAAGAGACCCAGTACTTC
D: TRBD1; J: TRBJ2-3; V: TRBV12-3/TRBV12-4; size: -; CDR3: CASSLYRGTTDTQYF; DNA: TGTGCCAGCAGTTTGTACAGGGGAACGACAGATACGCAGTATTTT
D: TRBD2; J: TRBJ2-1; V: TRBV12-3/TRBV12-4; size: many; CDR3: CASSFYTPDSGGSYNEQFF; DNA: TGTGCCAGCAGTTTCTATACGCCAGATAGCGGGGGATCCTACAATGAGCAGTTCTTC
D: TRBD2; J: TRBJ2-1; V: TRBV7-6; size: many; CDR3: CASSPPGLAAYNEQFF; DNA: TGTGCCAGCAGTCCACCGGGACTAGCAGCCTACAATGAGCAGTTCTTC
D: -; J: TRBJ1-3; V: TRBV28; size: -; CDR3: CASSTRAGLYGNTIYF; DNA: TGTGCCAGCAGCACCCGGGCAGGGCTTTATGGAAACACCATATATTTT
D: -; J: TRBJ2-5; V: TRBV10-3; size: many; CDR3: CAISESGLWGLEETQYF; DNA: TGTGCCATCAGTGAGTCCGGGCTTTGGGGGCTCGAAGAGACCCAGTACTTC
D: -; J: TRBJ2-1; V: TRBV7-6; size: few; CDR3: CASSPMDTSYNEQFF; DNA: TGTGCCAGCAGCCCCATGGACACGTCCTACAATGAGCAGTTCTTC
D: TRBD2; J: TRBJ2-3; V: TRBV6-5; size: many; CDR3: CASSYAGGPNTQYF; DNA: TGTGCCAGCAGTTACGCGGGGGGGCCGAATACGCAGTATTTT
D: -; J: TRBJ1-2; V: TRBV20-1; size: -; CDR3: CSARDRGDTFRDYTF; DNA: TGCAGTGCTAGAGATCGGGGGGACACTTTCCGTGACTACACCTTC
D: TRBD1; J: TRBJ1-1; V: TRBV7-6; size: -; CDR3: CASSAPGQGATEAFF; DNA: TGTGCCAGCAGCGCCCCGGGACAGGGGGCAACTGAAGCTTTCTTT
D: -; J: TRBJ2-3; V: TRBV5-1; size: few; CDR3: CASSLRMGADTQYF; DNA: TGCGCCAGCAGCTTGCGTATGGGAGCAGATACGCAGTATTTT
D: -; J: TRBJ2-1; V: TRBV7-3; size: -; CDR3: CASSLGLRDEQFF; DNA: TGTGCCAGCAGCTTAGGTTTAAGGGATGAGCAGTTCTTC
D: -; J: TRBJ1-1; V: TRBV7-6; size: few; CDR3: CASSPMGDSAFF; DNA: TGTGCCAGCAGCCCCATGGGGGATTCAGCTTTCTTT
D: -; J: TRBJ1-1; V: TRBV6-6; size: few; CDR3: CASSYSNGQPNAFF; DNA: TGTGCCAGCAGTTACTCGAATGGACAGCCGAACGCTTTCTTT
D: -; J: TRBJ2-4; V: TRBV15; size: -; CDR3: CATSRLTGRGRNIQYF; DNA: TGTGCCACCAGCAGACTAACCGGGCGGGGTAGGAACATTCAGTACTTC
D: TRBD2; J: TRBJ2-1; V: TRBV7-9; size: -; CDR3: CASSLVGLGRLQDDNEQFF; DNA: TGTGCCAGCAGCTTAGTCGGACTAGGAAGATTACAGGACGACAATGAGCAGTTCTTC
D: -; J: TRBJ2-3; V: TRBV7-9; size: few; CDR3: CASSPPEVGADTQYF; DNA: TGTGCCAGCAGTCCCCCTGAAGTTGGAGCAGATACGCAGTATTTT
D: -; J: TRBJ1-2; V: TRBV7-2; size: -; CDR3: CANSLLQGWDGYTF; DNA: TGTGCCAACAGTTTACTTCAGGGATGGGATGGCTACACCTTC
D: -; J: TRBJ2-2; V: TRBV20-1; size: few; CDR3: CSAVQTNTGELFF; DNA: TGCAGTGCCGTACAGACGAACACCGGGGAGCTGTTTTTT
D: TRBD2; J: TRBJ2-1; V: TRBV7-2; size: many; CDR3: CASSPERGDYNEQFF; DNA: TGTGCCAGCAGCCCCGAGCGGGGGGACTACAATGAGCAGTTCTTC
D: TRBD1; J: TRBJ1-6; V: TRBV19; size: few; CDR3: CASSAWDSPNSPLHF; DNA: TGTGCCAGTAGTGCCTGGGACAGCCCTAATTCACCCCTCCACTTT
D: TRBD1; J: TRBJ1-2; V: TRBV12-3/TRBV12-4; size: many; CDR3: CASGDRGLNYGYTF; DNA: TGTGCCAGCGGGGACAGGGGGCTAAACTATGGCTACACCTTC
D: -; J: TRBJ2-1; V: TRBV5-1; size: -; CDR3: CASSYKGELLYEQFF; DNA: TGCGCCAGCAGCTATAAAGGGGAATTACTATATGAGCAGTTCTTC
D: -; J: TRBJ2-7; V: TRBV25-1; size: -; CDR3: CASSVRTSTYEQYF; DNA: TGTGCCAGCAGTGTTCGGACATCGACCTACGAGCAGTACTTC
D: -; J: TRBJ1-2; V: TRBV20-1; size: -; CDR3: CSAPGVWGDYGYTF; DNA: TGCAGTGCCCCCGGGGTCTGGGGAGACTATGGCTACACCTTC
D: TRBD1; J: TRBJ2-3; V: TRBV10-3; size: -; CDR3: CAISDPFSDRGLTDTQYF; DNA: TGTGCCATCAGTGACCCCTTTTCCGACAGGGGGCTCACAGATACGCAGTATTTT
D: TRBD2; J: TRBJ2-1; V: TRBV5-1; size: few; CDR3: CASSLDERGGGNEQFF; DNA: TGCGCCAGCAGCTTGGACGAGAGGGGCGGGGGCAATGAGCAGTTCTTC